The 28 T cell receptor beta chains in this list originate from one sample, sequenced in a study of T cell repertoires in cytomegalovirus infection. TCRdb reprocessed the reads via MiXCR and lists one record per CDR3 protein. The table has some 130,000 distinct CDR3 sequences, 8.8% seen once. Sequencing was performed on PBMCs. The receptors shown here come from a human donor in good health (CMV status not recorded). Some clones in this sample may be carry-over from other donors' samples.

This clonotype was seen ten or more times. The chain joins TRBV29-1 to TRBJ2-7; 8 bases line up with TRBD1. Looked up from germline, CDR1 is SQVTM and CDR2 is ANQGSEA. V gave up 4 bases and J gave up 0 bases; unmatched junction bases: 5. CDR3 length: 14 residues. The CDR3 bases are TGCAGCGTTGGCCGGACAGGGAACTCCTACGAGCAGTACTTC. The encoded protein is CSVGRTGNSYEQYF.

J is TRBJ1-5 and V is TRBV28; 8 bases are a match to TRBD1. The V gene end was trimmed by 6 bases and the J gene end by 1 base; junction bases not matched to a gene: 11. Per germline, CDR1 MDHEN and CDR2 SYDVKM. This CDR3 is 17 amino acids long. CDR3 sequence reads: CASSNDRTGTSNQPQHF. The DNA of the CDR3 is TGTGCCAGCAGCAACGACCGGACAGGGACGAGCAATCAGCCCCAGCATTTT.

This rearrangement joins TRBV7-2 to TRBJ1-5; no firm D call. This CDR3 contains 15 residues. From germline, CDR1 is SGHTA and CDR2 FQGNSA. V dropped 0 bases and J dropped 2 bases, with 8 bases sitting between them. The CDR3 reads CASSLAGSGNQPQHF. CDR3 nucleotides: TGTGCCAGCAGCTTAGCGGGTAGCGGCAATCAGCCCCAGCATTTT.

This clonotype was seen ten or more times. The DNA of the CDR3 is TGTGCCAGCAGCGGTCGCAGTTTTGCCCCCTACGAGCAGTACTTC. Protein sequence: CASSGRSFAPYEQYF. The V call is TRBV2, the J call TRBJ2-7, with no clear D. CDR3 size: 15 residues. V was trimmed by 6 bases and J by 2 bases, leaving 17 bases between them. CDR1 is SNHLY and CDR2 is FYNNEI in the germline V gene.

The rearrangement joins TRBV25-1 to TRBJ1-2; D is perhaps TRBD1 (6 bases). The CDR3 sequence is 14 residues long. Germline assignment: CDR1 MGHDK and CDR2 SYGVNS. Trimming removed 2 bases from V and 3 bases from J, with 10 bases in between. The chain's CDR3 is CASSEGQSHYGYTF. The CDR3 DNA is TGTGCCAGCAGTGAAGGACAGTCCCACTATGGCTACACCTTC.

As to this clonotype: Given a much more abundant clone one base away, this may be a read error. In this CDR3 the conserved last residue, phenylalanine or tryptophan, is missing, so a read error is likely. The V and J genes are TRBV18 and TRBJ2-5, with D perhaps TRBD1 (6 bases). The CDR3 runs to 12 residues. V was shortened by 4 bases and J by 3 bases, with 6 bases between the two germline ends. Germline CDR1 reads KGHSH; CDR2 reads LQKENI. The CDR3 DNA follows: TGTGCCAGCTCACACAGGGAAGAGACCCAGTACTGC. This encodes CASSHREETQYC.

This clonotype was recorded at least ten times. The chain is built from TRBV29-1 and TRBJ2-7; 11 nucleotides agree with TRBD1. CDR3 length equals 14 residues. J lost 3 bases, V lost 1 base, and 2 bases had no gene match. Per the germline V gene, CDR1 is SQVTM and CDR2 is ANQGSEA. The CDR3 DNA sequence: TGCAGCGTTGAAGCTGGGACAGGGGGCTACGAGCAGTACTTC. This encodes CSVEAGTGGYEQYF.

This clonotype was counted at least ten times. The CDR3 region is CASSEASSGGASETQYF. As DNA, the CDR3 is TGTGCCAGCAGTGAGGCTTCGAGCGGGGGGGCTTCCGAGACCCAGTACTTC. This chain links TRBV2 with TRBJ2-5; 10 nucleotides agree with TRBD2. Germline V gene sequence: CDR1 SNHLY, CDR2 FYNNEI. CDR3 size: 17 residues. The trim removed 3 bases at V and 5 bases at J, leaving 12 bases unmatched.

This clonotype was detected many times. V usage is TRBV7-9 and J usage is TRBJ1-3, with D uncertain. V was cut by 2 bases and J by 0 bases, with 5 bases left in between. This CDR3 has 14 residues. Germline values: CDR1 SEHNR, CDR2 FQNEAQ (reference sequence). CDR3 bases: TGTGCCAGCAGCTTATCCGGCTCTGGAAACACCATATATTTT. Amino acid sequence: CASSLSGSGNTIYF.

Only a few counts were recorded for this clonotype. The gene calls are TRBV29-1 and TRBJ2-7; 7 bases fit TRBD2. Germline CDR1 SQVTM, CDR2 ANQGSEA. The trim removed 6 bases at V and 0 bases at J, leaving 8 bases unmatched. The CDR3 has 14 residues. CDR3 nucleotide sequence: TGCAGCGTACTTACTAGCGACGTCTCCTACGAGCAGTACTTC. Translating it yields CSVLTSDVSYEQYF.

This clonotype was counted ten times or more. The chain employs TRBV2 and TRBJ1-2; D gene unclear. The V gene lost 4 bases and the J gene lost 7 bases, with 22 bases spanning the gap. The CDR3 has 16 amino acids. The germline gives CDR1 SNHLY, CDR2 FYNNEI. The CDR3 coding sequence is TGTGCCAGCAGTGTAACAGAGTCTGCGTTTCCGCGTGGCTACACCTTC. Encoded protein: CASSVTESAFPRGYTF.

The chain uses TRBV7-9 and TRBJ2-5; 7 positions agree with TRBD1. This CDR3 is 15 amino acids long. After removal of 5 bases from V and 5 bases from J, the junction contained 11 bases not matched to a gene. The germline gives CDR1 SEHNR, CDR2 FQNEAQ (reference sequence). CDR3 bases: TGTGCCAGCAGCCTCCAACCGGGACAGTTGGAGACCCAGTACTTC. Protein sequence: CASSLQPGQLETQYF.

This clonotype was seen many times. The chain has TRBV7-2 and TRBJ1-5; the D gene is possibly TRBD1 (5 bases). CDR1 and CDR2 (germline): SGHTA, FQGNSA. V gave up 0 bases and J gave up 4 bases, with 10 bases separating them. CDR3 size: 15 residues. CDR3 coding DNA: TGTGCCAGCAGCTTAGCGCCGAGGGGAAATCAGCCCCAGCATTTT. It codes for CASSLAPRGNQPQHF.

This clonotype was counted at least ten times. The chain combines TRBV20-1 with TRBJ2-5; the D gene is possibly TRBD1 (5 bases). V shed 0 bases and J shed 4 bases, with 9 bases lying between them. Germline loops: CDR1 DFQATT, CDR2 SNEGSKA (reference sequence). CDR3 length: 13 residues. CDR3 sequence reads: CSARDLGRETQYF. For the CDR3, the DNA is TGCAGTGCTAGAGATCTGGGGCGAGAGACCCAGTACTTC.

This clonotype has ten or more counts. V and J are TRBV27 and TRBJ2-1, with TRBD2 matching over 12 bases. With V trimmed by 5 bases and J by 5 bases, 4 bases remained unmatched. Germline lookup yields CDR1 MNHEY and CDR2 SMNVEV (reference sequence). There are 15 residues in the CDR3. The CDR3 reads CASSVLAGGHNEQFF. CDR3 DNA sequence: TGTGCCAGCAGTGTTCTAGCGGGGGGGCACAATGAGCAGTTCTTC.

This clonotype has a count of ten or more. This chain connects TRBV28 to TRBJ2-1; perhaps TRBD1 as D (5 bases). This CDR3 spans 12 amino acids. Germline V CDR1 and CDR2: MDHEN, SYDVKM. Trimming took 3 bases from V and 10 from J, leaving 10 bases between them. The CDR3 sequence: CASSFNRMEQFF. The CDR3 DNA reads TGTGCCAGCAGTTTTAACAGGATGGAGCAGTTCTTC.

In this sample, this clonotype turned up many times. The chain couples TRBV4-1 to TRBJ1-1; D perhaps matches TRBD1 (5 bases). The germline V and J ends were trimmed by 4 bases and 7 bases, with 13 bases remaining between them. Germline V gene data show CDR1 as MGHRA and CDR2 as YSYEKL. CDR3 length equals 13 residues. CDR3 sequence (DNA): TGCGCCAGCAGCCCTGGGGGGACCTTTGAAGCTTTCTTT. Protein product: CASSPGGTFEAFF.

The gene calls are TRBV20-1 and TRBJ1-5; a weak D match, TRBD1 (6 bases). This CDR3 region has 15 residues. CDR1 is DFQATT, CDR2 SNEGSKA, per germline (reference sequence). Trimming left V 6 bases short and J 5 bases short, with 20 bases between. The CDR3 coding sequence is TGCAGTGCCGCAGGGGAGAGCTTCAGCGATCAGCCCCAGCATTTT. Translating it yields CSAAGESFSDQPQHF.

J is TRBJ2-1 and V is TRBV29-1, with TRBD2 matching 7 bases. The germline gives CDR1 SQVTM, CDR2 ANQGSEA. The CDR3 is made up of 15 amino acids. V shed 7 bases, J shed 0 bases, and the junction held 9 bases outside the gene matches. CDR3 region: CSASTGGGSYNEQFF. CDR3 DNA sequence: TGCAGCGCCTCAACGGGCGGGGGCTCCTACAATGAGCAGTTCTTC.

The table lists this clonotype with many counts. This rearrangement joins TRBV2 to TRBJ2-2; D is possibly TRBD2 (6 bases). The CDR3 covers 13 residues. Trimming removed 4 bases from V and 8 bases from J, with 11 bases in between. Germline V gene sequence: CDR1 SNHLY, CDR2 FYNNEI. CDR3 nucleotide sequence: TGTGCCAGCAGTGTACTGACTAGAGGGGAGCTGTTTTTT. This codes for CASSVLTRGELFF.

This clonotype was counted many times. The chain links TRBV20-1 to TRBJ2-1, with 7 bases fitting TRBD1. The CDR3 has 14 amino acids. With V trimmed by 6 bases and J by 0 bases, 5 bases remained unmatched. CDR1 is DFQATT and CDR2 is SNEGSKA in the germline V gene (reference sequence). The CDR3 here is CSARTGSSYNEQFF. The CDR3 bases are TGCAGTGCACGGACAGGTAGCTCCTACAATGAGCAGTTCTTC.

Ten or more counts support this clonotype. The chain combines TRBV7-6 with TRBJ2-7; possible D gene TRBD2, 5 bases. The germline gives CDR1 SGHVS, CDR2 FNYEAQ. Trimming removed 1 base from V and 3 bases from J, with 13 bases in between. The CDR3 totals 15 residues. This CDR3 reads CASSLEPGSDYEQYF. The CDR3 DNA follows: TGTGCCAGCAGCTTAGAGCCGGGTAGCGACTACGAGCAGTACTTC.

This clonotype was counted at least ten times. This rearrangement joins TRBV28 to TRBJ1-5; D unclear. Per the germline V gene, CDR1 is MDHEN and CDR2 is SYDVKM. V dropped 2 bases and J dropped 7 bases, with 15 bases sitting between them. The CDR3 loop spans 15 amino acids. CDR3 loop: CASSLISAGRQPQHF. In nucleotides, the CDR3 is TGTGCCAGCAGTTTAATCTCGGCGGGTCGACAGCCCCAGCATTTT.

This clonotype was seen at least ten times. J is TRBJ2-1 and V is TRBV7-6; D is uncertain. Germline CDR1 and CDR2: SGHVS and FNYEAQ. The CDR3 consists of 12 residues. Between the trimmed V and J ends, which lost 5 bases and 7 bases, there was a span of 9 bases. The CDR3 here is CASSRLGNEQFF. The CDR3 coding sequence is TGTGCCAGCAGCCGTCTGGGGAATGAGCAGTTCTTC.

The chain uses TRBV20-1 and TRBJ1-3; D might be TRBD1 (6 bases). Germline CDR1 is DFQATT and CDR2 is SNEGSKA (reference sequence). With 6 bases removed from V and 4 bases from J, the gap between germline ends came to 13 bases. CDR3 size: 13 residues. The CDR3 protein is CSAEGVSGNTIYF. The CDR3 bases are TGCAGTGCCGAGGGGGTATCAGGAAACACCATATATTTT.

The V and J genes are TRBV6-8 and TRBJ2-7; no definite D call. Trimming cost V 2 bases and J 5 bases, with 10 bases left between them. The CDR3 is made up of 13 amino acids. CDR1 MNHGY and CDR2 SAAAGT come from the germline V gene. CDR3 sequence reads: CASSYPGSHEQYF. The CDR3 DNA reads TGTGCCAGCAGTTACCCGGGCAGTCACGAGCAGTACTTC.

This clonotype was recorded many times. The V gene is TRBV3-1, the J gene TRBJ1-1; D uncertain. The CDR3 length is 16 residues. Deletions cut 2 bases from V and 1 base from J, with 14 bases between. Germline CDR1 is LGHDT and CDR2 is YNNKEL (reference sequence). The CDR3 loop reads CASSQRTGSGNTEAFF. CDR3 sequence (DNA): TGTGCCAGCAGCCAACGGACCGGGAGTGGGAACACTGAAGCTTTCTTT.

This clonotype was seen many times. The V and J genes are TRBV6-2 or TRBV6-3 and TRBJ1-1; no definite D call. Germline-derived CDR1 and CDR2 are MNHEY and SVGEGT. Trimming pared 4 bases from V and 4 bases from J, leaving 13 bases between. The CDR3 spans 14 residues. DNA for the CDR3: TGTGCCAGCAGTTCCCCACCCTGGGGCACTGAAGCTTTCTTT. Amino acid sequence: CASSSPPWGTEAFF.